These T cell receptor beta chains were read from a single sample in a study of blood T cells in healthy people across ages. TCRdb reprocessed the 5' RACE reads via MiXCR and lists one record per CDR3 protein. The sample gives roughly 730,000 distinct CDR3 sequences, 56% of which show up once; roughly 25% is in the top ten. Sequencing input: blood. The receptors originated from a man aged 35 to 55 in good health. Each CDR3 is given with its conserved first and last residue. The D gene is left open where the match is weak. A clone size is listed for some rows: how often the clone was seen (once, few, many), or a class if it is expanded.

CDR3 DNA: TGTGCCAGCAGCTTGGGACTCCACACAGATACGCAGTATTTT
CDR3 protein: CASSLGLHTDTQYF
V gene: TRBV5-8
clone size: few
J gene: TRBJ2-3
D gene: .

CDR3 DNA: TGTGCCACCAGCAGAGAAAGAGAAAACATTCAGTACTTC
CDR3 protein: CATSRERENIQYF
V gene: TRBV15
clone size: once
J gene: TRBJ2-4
D gene: .

CDR3 DNA: TGTGCCAGCAGCCAAGCCACAGGTTTCGCCCAGTACTTC
CDR3 protein: CASSQATGFAQYF
V gene: TRBV14
clone size: .
J gene: TRBJ2-7
D gene: .

CDR3 DNA: TGTGCCAGCAGTGAAAATTTGGGACTAGCGCTTGGGACCCAGTACTTC
CDR3 protein: CASSENLGLALGTQYF
V gene: TRBV2
clone size: .
J gene: TRBJ2-5
D gene: TRBD2

CDR3 DNA: TGTGCCAGCAGTTTTGGTCGGGGCGCGTCCGAGCAGTACTTC
CDR3 protein: CASSFGRGASEQYF
V gene: TRBV27
clone size: many
J gene: TRBJ2-7
D gene: .

CDR3 DNA: TGTGCCAGCAGCCACTTAACGGGACAGGGGGCGTTCGGTCGAGAGACCCAGTACTTC
CDR3 protein: CASSHLTGQGAFGRETQYF
V gene: TRBV9
clone size: .
J gene: TRBJ2-5
D gene: TRBD1

CDR3 DNA: TGTGCCAGCTGCCACGAGGGGAGCTCTGGGGCCAACGTCCTGACTTTC
CDR3 protein: CASCHEGSSGANVLTF
V gene: TRBV7-3
clone size: .
J gene: TRBJ2-6
D gene: .

CDR3 DNA: TGCGCCAGCAGCCAGATAGGACTAGCGGGGATCAATGAGCAGTTCTTC
CDR3 protein: CASSQIGLAGINEQFF
V gene: TRBV4-3
clone size: .
J gene: TRBJ2-1
D gene: TRBD2

CDR3 DNA: TGCGCCAGCAGCTTCAAGGACCTAGGGGGTTACAATGAGCAGTTCTTC
CDR3 protein: CASSFKDLGGYNEQFF
V gene: TRBV5-1
clone size: .
J gene: TRBJ2-1
D gene: .

CDR3 DNA: TGTGCCAGCAGCTACGGACAGTACTATGGCTACACCTTC
CDR3 protein: CASSYGQYYGYTF
V gene: TRBV7-2
clone size: .
J gene: TRBJ1-2
D gene: .

CDR3 DNA: TGTGCCACCAGCAGAGACTCATGGACAGAGAACACTGAAGCTTTCTTT
CDR3 protein: CATSRDSWTENTEAFF
V gene: TRBV15
clone size: .
J gene: TRBJ1-1
D gene: .

CDR3 DNA: TGCAGTGCCAGGACAGTCCGGGGGTATGGCTACACCTTC
CDR3 protein: CSARTVRGYGYTF
V gene: TRBV20-1
clone size: once
J gene: TRBJ1-2
D gene: .

CDR3 DNA: TGTGCCAGCAGCCTCTTGACAGGAGTCGGAGGTTACGAGCAGTACTTC
CDR3 protein: CASSLLTGVGGYEQYF
V gene: TRBV7-8
clone size: many
J gene: TRBJ2-7
D gene: .

CDR3 DNA: TGTGCCAGCAGTCATGGGACAAAGGAGCAGTTCTTC
CDR3 protein: CASSHGTKEQFF
V gene: TRBV12-3/TRBV12-4
clone size: .
J gene: TRBJ2-1
D gene: .

CDR3 DNA: TGTGCCAGCAGTGAATCTCCATTAGGGGCTTACGAGCAGTACTTC
CDR3 protein: CASSESPLGAYEQYF
V gene: TRBV25-1
clone size: .
J gene: TRBJ2-7
D gene: .

CDR3 DNA: TGTGCCAGCAGCCAAAGGGGAGGGGCCGGCACAGATACGCAGTATTTT
CDR3 protein: CASSQRGGAGTDTQYF
V gene: TRBV14
clone size: .
J gene: TRBJ2-3
D gene: TRBD2

CDR3 DNA: TGCGCCAGCAGCCTGGCTGGGAGGGCGCAGTATTTT
CDR3 protein: CASSLAGRAQYF
V gene: TRBV4-3
clone size: .
J gene: TRBJ2-3
D gene: TRBD2

CDR3 DNA: TGTGCCAGCAGTGTGGGCCCCAGCCAAGAGACCCAGTACTTC
CDR3 protein: CASSVGPSQETQYF
V gene: TRBV2
clone size: many
J gene: TRBJ2-5
D gene: .

CDR3 DNA: TGTGCCAGCAAACACGATCAGAGGCCAGCAGGCGAGCAGTACTTC
CDR3 protein: CASKHDQRPAGEQYF
V gene: TRBV5-5
clone size: .
J gene: TRBJ2-7
D gene: .

CDR3 DNA: TGTGCCAGCAGCCAAACAGGGGGCAGGTCTGGGGCCAACGTCCTGACTTTC
CDR3 protein: CASSQTGGRSGANVLTF
V gene: TRBV4-2
clone size: .
J gene: TRBJ2-6
D gene: TRBD1

CDR3 DNA: TGCGCCAGCAGCTTGGGACCCCGATGGAGCTCCTACAATGAGCAGTTCTTC
CDR3 protein: CASSLGPRWSSYNEQFF
V gene: TRBV5-1
clone size: few
J gene: TRBJ2-1
D gene: .

CDR3 DNA: TGTGCCAGCAGTGTTGGGTGGGGCCAAGCGAAGACCACAGATACGCAGTATTTT
CDR3 protein: CASSVGWGQAKTTDTQYF
V gene: TRBV25-1
clone size: .
J gene: TRBJ2-3
D gene: .

CDR3 DNA: TGCGCCAGCAGCCATCGGGACGGCTATAATTCACCCCTCCACTTT
CDR3 protein: CASSHRDGYNSPLHF
V gene: TRBV5-1
clone size: few
J gene: TRBJ1-6
D gene: .

CDR3 DNA: TGTGCCAGCAGCTTAGGGGACAGACTTAGCACAGATACGCAGTATTTT
CDR3 protein: CASSLGDRLSTDTQYF
V gene: TRBV11-2
clone size: .
J gene: TRBJ2-3
D gene: TRBD1

CDR3 DNA: TGTGCCAGCAGCCTAACAAGTTCGGCAGGGTACGCATCCTACGAGCAGTACTTC
CDR3 protein: CASSLTSSAGYASYEQYF
V gene: TRBV7-2
clone size: few
J gene: TRBJ2-7
D gene: .

CDR3 DNA: TGTGCCAGCTCACGGGGATATAGCAATCAGCCCCAGCATTTT
CDR3 protein: CASSRGYSNQPQHF
V gene: TRBV18
clone size: .
J gene: TRBJ1-5
D gene: .

CDR3 DNA: TGTGCCAGCAGCTTAGTCGGGAGCACGGAGACCCAGTACTTC
CDR3 protein: CASSLVGSTETQYF
V gene: TRBV7-9
clone size: .
J gene: TRBJ2-5
D gene: .

CDR3 DNA: TGTGCCAGCAGCTCCGGAGATACTAACACTGAAGCTTTCTTT
CDR3 protein: CASSSGDTNTEAFF
V gene: TRBV9
clone size: many
J gene: TRBJ1-1
D gene: .

CDR3 DNA: TGTGCCAGCAGCCGGCTAGCGTACAATGAGCAGTTCTTC
CDR3 protein: CASSRLAYNEQFF
V gene: TRBV7-3
clone size: .
J gene: TRBJ2-1
D gene: .

CDR3 DNA: TGTGCCAGCAGCTACGGGACAGGCATGCAGCCCCAGCATTTT
CDR3 protein: CASSYGTGMQPQHF
V gene: TRBV5-6
clone size: .
J gene: TRBJ1-5
D gene: TRBD1

CDR3 DNA: TGCAGTGCTTACACAGGGACCTCGGGATCCTACGAGCAGTACTTC
CDR3 protein: CSAYTGTSGSYEQYF
V gene: TRBV20-1
clone size: .
J gene: TRBJ2-7
D gene: .

CDR3 DNA: TGCGCCAGCAGCTTGGGACGAGCGGGAGCCGCCAACAATGAGCAGTTCTTC
CDR3 protein: CASSLGRAGAANNEQFF
V gene: TRBV4-3
clone size: .
J gene: TRBJ2-1
D gene: TRBD2

CDR3 DNA: TGCAGTGCTAGCGACCCTCAGGCGAAAGCTTTCTTT
CDR3 protein: CSASDPQAKAFF
V gene: TRBV20-1
clone size: .
J gene: TRBJ1-1
D gene: .

CDR3 DNA: TGCGCCAGCAGCTTGGCCCTTGCAGTAGAGGGCTACGAGCAGTACTTC
CDR3 protein: CASSLALAVEGYEQYF
V gene: TRBV5-1
clone size: few
J gene: TRBJ2-7
D gene: .

CDR3 DNA: TGCGCCAGCAGCTACGGAGCTGAGCAGTACTTC
CDR3 protein: CASSYGAEQYF
V gene: TRBV5-1
clone size: .
J gene: TRBJ2-7
D gene: .

CDR3 DNA: TGTGCCAGCAGCCAAGAGCGGACAGGGGGGGTAGCAGATACGCAGTATTTT
CDR3 protein: CASSQERTGGVADTQYF
V gene: TRBV4-2
clone size: few
J gene: TRBJ2-3
D gene: TRBD1

CDR3 DNA: TGCAGTGCTAGAGATTCCAGCGGGGGGGCCGCCTACAATGAGCAGTTCTTC
CDR3 protein: CSARDSSGGAAYNEQFF
V gene: TRBV20-1
clone size: once
J gene: TRBJ2-1
D gene: TRBD2

CDR3 DNA: TGTGCCAGCAGCCCTGACGATGAGCAGTACTTC
CDR3 protein: CASSPDDEQYF
V gene: TRBV13
clone size: .
J gene: TRBJ2-5
D gene: .

CDR3 DNA: TGCAGTATTCCAATGGACGGGGCGTATGGCTACACCTTC
CDR3 protein: CSIPMDGAYGYTF
V gene: TRBV20-1
clone size: .
J gene: TRBJ1-2
D gene: .

CDR3 DNA: TGTGCCACCAGACGGGACACTAATCAGCCCCAGCATTTT
CDR3 protein: CATRRDTNQPQHF
V gene: TRBV24-1
clone size: .
J gene: TRBJ1-5
D gene: .

CDR3 DNA: TGTGCCAGCAGCGGAACGTGGACTAGCGGCTACGAGCAGTACTTC
CDR3 protein: CASSGTWTSGYEQYF
V gene: TRBV7-2
clone size: .
J gene: TRBJ2-7
D gene: TRBD2

CDR3 DNA: TGTGCCAGCTCACCGCCAGGGGTCCATGAGCAGTTCTTC
CDR3 protein: CASSPPGVHEQFF
V gene: TRBV18
clone size: .
J gene: TRBJ2-1
D gene: .

CDR3 DNA: TGTGCCAGCAGGCTGGGGGGGTCAAATACTGAAGCTTTCTTT
CDR3 protein: CASRLGGSNTEAFF
V gene: TRBV3-1
clone size: .
J gene: TRBJ1-1
D gene: .

CDR3 DNA: TGTGCCAGCAGTAGACCCTCACAGTCTGGGGCCAACGTCCTGACTTTC
CDR3 protein: CASSRPSQSGANVLTF
V gene: TRBV27
clone size: few
J gene: TRBJ2-6
D gene: .

CDR3 DNA: TGCAGTGCTAGCCCGACCGGGGCCATGGGGCCCAATGAGCAGTTCTTC
CDR3 protein: CSASPTGAMGPNEQFF
V gene: TRBV20-1
clone size: few
J gene: TRBJ2-1
D gene: .

CDR3 DNA: TGCGCCAGCAGCCAAGAGGGAAGGGGGCGGACCCAGTACTTC
CDR3 protein: CASSQEGRGRTQYF
V gene: TRBV4-1
clone size: many
J gene: TRBJ2-5
D gene: TRBD1

CDR3 DNA: TGTGCCAGCAGTTCCGGGGCAGGGGGCAGAGAGACCCAGTACTTC
CDR3 protein: CASSSGAGGRETQYF
V gene: TRBV6-5
clone size: .
J gene: TRBJ2-5
D gene: TRBD1

CDR3 DNA: TGTGCCAGCAATGGTGGGGCGGGGGCGTACACAGATACGCAGTATTTT
CDR3 protein: CASNGGAGAYTDTQYF
V gene: TRBV12-3/TRBV12-4
clone size: .
J gene: TRBJ2-3
D gene: .

CDR3 DNA: TGTGCCAGCAGCCAAGAACCTAGCGGGTACGAGCAGTACTTC
CDR3 protein: CASSQEPSGYEQYF
V gene: TRBV4-2
clone size: .
J gene: TRBJ2-7
D gene: TRBD2

CDR3 DNA: TGTGCCAGCGGGCGGGTGACTCCTGAAGCTTTCTTT
CDR3 protein: CASGRVTPEAFF
V gene: TRBV6-5
clone size: .
J gene: TRBJ1-1
D gene: .

CDR3 DNA: TGTGCCATCAGTGGAGGGCCTTCAAGTAGGTCACCCCTCCACTTT
CDR3 protein: CAISGGPSSRSPLHF
V gene: TRBV10-3
clone size: few
J gene: TRBJ1-6
D gene: .